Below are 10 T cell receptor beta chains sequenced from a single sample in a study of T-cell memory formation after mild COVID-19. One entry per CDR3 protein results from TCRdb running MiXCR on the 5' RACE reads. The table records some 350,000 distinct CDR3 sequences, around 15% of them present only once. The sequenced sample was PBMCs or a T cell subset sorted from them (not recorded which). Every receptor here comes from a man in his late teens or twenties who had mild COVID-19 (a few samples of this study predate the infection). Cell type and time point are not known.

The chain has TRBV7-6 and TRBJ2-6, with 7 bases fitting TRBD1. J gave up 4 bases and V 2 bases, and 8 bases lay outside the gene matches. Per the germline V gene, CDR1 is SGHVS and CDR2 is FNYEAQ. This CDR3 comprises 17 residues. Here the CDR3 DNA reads TGTGCCAGCAGCTTACCAAGGGGGCGACGGGGGGCCAACGTCCTGACTTTC. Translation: CASSLPRGRRGANVLTF. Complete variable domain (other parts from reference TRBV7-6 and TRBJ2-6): GAGVSQSPRYKVTKRGQDVALRCDPISGHVSLYWYRQALGQGPEFLTYFNYEAQQDKSGLPNDRFSAERPEGSISTLTIQRTEQRDSAMYRCASSLPRGRRGANVLTFGAGSRLTVL.

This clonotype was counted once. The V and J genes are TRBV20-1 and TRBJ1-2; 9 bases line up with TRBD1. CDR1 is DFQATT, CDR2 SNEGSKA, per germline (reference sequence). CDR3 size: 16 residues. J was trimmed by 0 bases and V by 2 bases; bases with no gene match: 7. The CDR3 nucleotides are TGCAGTGCTAGACCCTCGACAGGGGGGGCTAACTATGGCTACACCTTC. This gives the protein CSARPSTGGANYGYTF.

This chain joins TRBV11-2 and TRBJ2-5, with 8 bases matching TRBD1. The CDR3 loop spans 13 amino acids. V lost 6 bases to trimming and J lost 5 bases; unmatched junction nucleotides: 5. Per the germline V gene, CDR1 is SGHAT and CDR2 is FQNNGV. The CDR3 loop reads CASRTTGVETQYF. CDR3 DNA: TGTGCCAGCAGAACGACAGGGGTCGAGACCCAGTACTTC.

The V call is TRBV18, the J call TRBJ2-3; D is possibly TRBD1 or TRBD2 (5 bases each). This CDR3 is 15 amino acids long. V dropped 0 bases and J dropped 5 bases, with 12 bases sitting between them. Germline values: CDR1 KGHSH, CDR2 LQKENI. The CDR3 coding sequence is TGTGCCAGCTCACCACCAGGGGTGGCGGGAGATACGCAGTATTTT. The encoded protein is CASSPPGVAGDTQYF. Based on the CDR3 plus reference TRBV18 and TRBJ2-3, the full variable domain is NAGVMQNPRHLVRRRGQEARLRCSPMKGHSHVYWYRQLPEEGLKFMVYLQKENIIDESGMPKERFSAEFPKEGPSILRIQQVVRGDSAAYFCASSPPGVAGDTQYFGPGTRLTVL.

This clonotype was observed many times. CDR3 in amino acids: CASSTYLGGGSYNEQFF. DNA of the CDR3: TGTGCCAGCAGCACCTATTTGGGCGGGGGCTCCTACAATGAGCAGTTCTTC. The chain couples TRBV14 to TRBJ2-1, with 7 bases matching TRBD2. Germline lookup yields CDR1 SGHDN and CDR2 FVKESK. The junction had 10 bases not matched to a gene; V was cut back by 5 bases and J by 0 bases. CDR3 length: 17 amino acids.

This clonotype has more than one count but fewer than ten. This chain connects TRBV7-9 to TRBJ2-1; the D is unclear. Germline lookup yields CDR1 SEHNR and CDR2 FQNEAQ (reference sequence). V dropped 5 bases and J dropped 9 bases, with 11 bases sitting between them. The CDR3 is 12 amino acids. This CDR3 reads CASSPLKLEQFF. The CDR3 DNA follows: TGTGCCAGCAGCCCTCTAAAGCTTGAGCAGTTCTTC.

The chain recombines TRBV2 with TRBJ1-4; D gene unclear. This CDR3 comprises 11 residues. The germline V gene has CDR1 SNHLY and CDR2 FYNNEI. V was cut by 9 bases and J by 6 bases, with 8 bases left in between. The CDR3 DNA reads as TGTGCCAGACGACCCGATGAAAAACTGTTTTTT. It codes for CARRPDEKLFF.

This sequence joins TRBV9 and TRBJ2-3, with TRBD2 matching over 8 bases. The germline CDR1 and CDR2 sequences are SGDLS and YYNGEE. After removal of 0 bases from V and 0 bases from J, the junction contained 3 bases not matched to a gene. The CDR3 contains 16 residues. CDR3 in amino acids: CASSVGGGKSTDTQYF. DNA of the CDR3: TGTGCCAGCAGCGTAGGCGGGGGGAAGAGCACAGATACGCAGTATTTT.

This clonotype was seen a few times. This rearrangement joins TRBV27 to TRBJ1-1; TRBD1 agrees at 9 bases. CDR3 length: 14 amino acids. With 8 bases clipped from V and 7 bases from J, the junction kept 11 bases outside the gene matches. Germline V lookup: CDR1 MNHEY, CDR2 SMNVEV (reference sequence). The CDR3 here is CASRGTGWRGEAFF. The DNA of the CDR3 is TGTGCCAGCCGGGGGACAGGGTGGCGAGGTGAAGCTTTCTTT.

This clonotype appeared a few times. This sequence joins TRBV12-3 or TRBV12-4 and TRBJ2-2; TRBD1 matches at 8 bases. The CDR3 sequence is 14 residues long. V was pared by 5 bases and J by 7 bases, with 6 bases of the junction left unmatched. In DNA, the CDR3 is TGTGCCAGCAGTCGGACAGGGTGGAACGGGGAGCTGTTTTTT. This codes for CASSRTGWNGELFF.